This record concerns one T cell receptor (beta chain) sequence. The antigen remains undetermined. The data belong to a study of shared clonotypes between healthy human individuals. Study-level findings and limits: Among the subsets, naive ones generally showed larger estimated richness than memory ones.

Execution of the assay was at deep level. DNA at approximately 200 ng, 30,000 or so T cell genomes, went into sorted-subset replicate PCRs. Original analysis: ImmunoSEQ junction-only sequences lacked quality scores, so their filtering differed. Only in-frame clones appear in the TCRdb table, and some are missing; sequencing was by immunoSEQ multiplex PCR. V and J calls and clone size are given by that table; D and trimming were obtained from the DNA. The table lists more than 400,000 clones, 90% to 97% of them singletons. V gave up 7 bases and J gave up 4 bases; unmatched junction bases: 8. In germline, CDR1 is SNHLY, CDR2 FYNNEI. The CDR3 runs 14 residues.

This sequence joins TRBV2 and TRBJ2-3; TRBD2 aligns across 7 bases. The source material was naive CD4+ T cells sorted from blood. Subset described: CD45RA+ positively selected. This TCR was sampled from a woman in her twenties or thirties in good health. The CDR3 DNA is TGTGCCAGCAACTTCGCGGGAGCCGCAGATACGCAGTATTTT. Protein sequence: CASNFAGAADTQYF.